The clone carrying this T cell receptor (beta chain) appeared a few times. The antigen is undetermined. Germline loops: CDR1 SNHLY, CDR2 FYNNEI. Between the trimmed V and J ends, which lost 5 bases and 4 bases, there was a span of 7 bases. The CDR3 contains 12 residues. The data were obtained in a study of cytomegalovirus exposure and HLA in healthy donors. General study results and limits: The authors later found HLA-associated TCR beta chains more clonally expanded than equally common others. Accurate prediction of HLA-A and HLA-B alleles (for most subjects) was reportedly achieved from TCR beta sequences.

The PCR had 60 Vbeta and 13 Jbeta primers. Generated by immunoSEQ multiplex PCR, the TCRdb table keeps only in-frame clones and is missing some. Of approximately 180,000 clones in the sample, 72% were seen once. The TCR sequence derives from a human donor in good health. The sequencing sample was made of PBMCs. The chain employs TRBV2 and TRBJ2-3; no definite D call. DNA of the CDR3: TGTGCCAGCAGTTATTCCGCAGATACGCAGTATTTT. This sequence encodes CASSYSADTQYF.